This T cell receptor (beta chain) is from a study of T cells in Graves' hyperthyroidism and ophthalmopathy. The study's findings and limits: Model-based prediction identified ophthalmopathy a median around seven months prior to its onset. The blood repertoire included most of the expanded thyroid clonotypes above 0.001.

Researchers took RNA transcripts and amplified the TCR beta CDR3 regions from them. HTBI primers were employed in a first-round RT-PCR of the TCR CDR3. In TCRdb, the multiplex PCR reads were re-called with MiXCR into one record per CDR3 protein. The data contain a few hundred thousand distinct CDR3 sequences, approximately 48% of them seen just once; the ten biggest clones take up about 43%. Lactation, pregnancy, other autoimmune disease or uncontrolled infection excluded patients. For the diagnoses, clinical symptoms, serum thyroxine and TRAb, thyroid ultrasound and orbital computed tomography were used. This clonotype occurred many times. The antigen is not known. The sequence came from an adult woman with Graves' disease, either hyperthyroidism or ophthalmopathy (not recorded which). Specimen: peripheral blood or thyroid tissue (not recorded which).

The CDR3 protein is CATSRAGMNTEAFF. The CDR3 DNA is TGTGCCACCAGCAGAGCGGGCATGAACACTGAAGCTTTCTTT. The genes are TRBV15 and TRBJ1-1; D unresolved. CDR3 length equals 14 residues. CDR1 is LNHNV and CDR2 is YYDKDF in the germline V gene (reference sequence). V shed 1 base and J shed 0 bases, with 6 bases lying between them.